This T cell receptor (beta chain) was documented in a study of blood T cell repertoires in COVID-19. Study-level information: Specimens from acute and convalescent COVID-19 originated in the United States, Italy and Spain. PBMCs, B-cell-depleted T cells, or T cells were the source of the cDNA or gDNA that made up the material.

There are 15 residues in the CDR3. V lost 1 base, J lost 2 bases, and 4 bases stayed unmatched. Germline V gives CDR1 SGHRS, CDR2 YFSETQ. The table came from immunoSEQ multiplex PCR; TCRdb's copy has only in-frame clones and leaves some out. The sample yields under 200,000 clones, over 60% seen once. J is TRBJ1-2 and V is TRBV5-1; 8 bases map to TRBD1. The sample consisted of peripheral blood. The sequence came from a man in his 60s with acute or convalescent COVID-19. This CDR3 is CASSLNTGGNYGYTF. CDR3 coding DNA: TGCGCCAGCAGCTTGAACACAGGGGGAAACTATGGCTACACCTTC.